This TCR beta chain was sequenced for a study of blood T cell repertoires in COVID-19. The overall study: T cells, B-cell-depleted T cells, or PBMCs provided the cDNA or gDNA that served as material.

It was during active infection that Seattle patients were enrolled and then longitudinally followed. Per the original methods: Cell counts per sample came from amplifying reference gene primers. Method: immunoSEQ multiplex PCR; TCRdb's copy keeps in-frame clones and lacks some. V, J and clone size are those of that table, while D and trimming were read from the DNA. Here the sample spans 200,000 to 250,000 clones, 80% to 95% being singletons. The germline V gene encodes CDR1 SGHRS and CDR2 YFSETQ. CDR3 length: 15 residues. With 2 bases clipped from V and 8 bases from J, the junction kept 8 bases outside the gene matches.

This rearrangement joins TRBV5-1 to TRBJ2-1; 9 bases fit TRBD2. Material: peripheral blood. The source of this sequence is a man aged 55 to 70 with COVID-19, enrolled during active disease. The CDR3 reads CASSLRTAGGDEQFF. The CDR3 DNA is TGCGCCAGCAGCTTAAGAACAGCGGGGGGCGATGAGCAGTTCTTC.